This TCR beta chain is drawn from a study of T cells in Graves' hyperthyroidism and ophthalmopathy (dated by TCRdb to the late 2010s). With respect to the entire study: Peripheral blood samples were taken at the time of initial diagnosis, prior to any treatment. To identify distinguishing TCR V-J signatures, a discovery cohort of about 100 patients was used, comprising 40 to 45 with Graves' ophthalmopathy and 57 with stable Graves' hyperthyroidism. Prospective prediction of ophthalmopathy was tested in an independent validation cohort consisting of fewer than 20 hyperthyroidism patients and 15 or so patients who later progressed to ophthalmopathy. The 100 discovery patients were randomly split 7:3 into training and test sets. The study also compared thyroid tissue and blood T-cell repertoires from roughly six Graves' hyperthyroidism patients. After sampling, hyperthyroidism patients received methimazole starting at 30 mg daily, and ophthalmopathy patients received high-dose intravenous methylprednisolone. The paper reports TCR Vbeta CDR3 sequencing of 130 to 150 peripheral blood samples: approximately 41 ophthalmopathy, around 80 hyperthyroidism and approximately 17 progressor patients.

In this sample, this clonotype turned up many times. Its antigen remains unidentified. Base qualities are not at hand, and no much larger clone is one base apart. A distance of 8 bases separates the germline ends of V and J, which lose 0 bases and 0 bases respectively. Looking up the germline V gene yields CDR1 SGHRS and CDR2 YFSETQ. There are 15 amino acids in the CDR3, from cysteine to phenylalanine inclusive. Of all the DNA, just the CDR3 is kept, 45 bases in frame from base 1. Amplification of TCR beta CDR3 regions was carried out from RNA transcripts. A first-round RT-PCR of the TCR CDR3 used the HTBI primer set with the Qiagen OneStep RT-PCR kit. A second multiplex PCR round built the libraries, followed by size selection and purification. Libraries were sequenced paired-end with 100 bp reads on an Illumina HiSeq2000. The authors' analysis ran thus. SOAPnuke was used to process the raw data, with reads discarded if the reads contained adapters or uncalled bases, had a mean Phred below 15, or lacked an exact constant-primer or identifier match. COPE v1.2.5 was used to merge the high-quality paired reads, and each unique nucleotide sequence was defined as a clonotype. Clonotypes were aligned to IMGT TRBV, TRBD and TRBJ reference segments using MiTCR v1.1. Analysis was restricted to V-J combinations with a frequency above 0.0001, which covered 99% to 99.2% of repertoires. A TCS score was defined as the ratio of F50 (clonal expansion) to E x V (chaos), with BLOSUM62-based TCRdist applied between CDR3 peptides within each V-J. Welch's t-statistics and random forest reduced several hundred V-J features to 13, which were used in a naive Bayes classifier (R e1071). In-frame beta chains were kept once TCRdb had trimmed the public reads at Q25 with fastp and called clones with MiXCR. Rows with one shared CDR3 protein collapse into an entry with the most common genes and DNA. TCRdb assigned the V and J calls; the authors' analysis was not used. Recorded for this sample are 250,000 to 350,000 distinct CDR3 sequences; approximately 15% of them occurred a single time. Roughly 50% of the sample belongs to the ten largest clones.

The study at large found these results: Sample size was not statistically predetermined, and investigators were not blinded to group allocation. Most expanded thyroid clonotypes (frequency above 0.001) were also detected in blood, suggesting blood repertoires may reflect thyroid immune responses. In validation, the model predicted progression to ophthalmopathy with 55% to 71% sensitivity and 72% to 85% specificity, a median of approximately 6.5 months before onset. Ophthalmopathy was separated from stable hyperthyroidism by a 13 V-J signature model, with over 85% sensitivity and approximately 81% specificity obtained in cross-validation and 80%/75% obtained in testing.

In the ophthalmopathy patients, disease was moderately to severely active, with a Clinical Activity Score of 3 or more, a NOSPECS grade of 4 or more, and a duration of less than 3 months. The study excluded patients with uncontrolled infections, other autoimmune diseases, pregnancy or lactation. Diagnoses were established on the basis of clinical symptoms, serum thyroxine and TRAb, thyroid ultrasound, and orbital computed tomography. PBMCs were separated from approximately 10 ml of fresh peripheral blood using Ficoll-Paque density gradient centrifugation. Total RNA was extracted with Trizol reagent, and quality was checked on an Agilent 2100 Bioanalyzer.

The clonotype originates from a woman aged 60-70 years with Graves' ophthalmopathy. Recombination connected TRBV5-1 to TRBJ2-3; the D gene assignment is ambiguous. Input material: blood. The bases are TGCGCCAGCAGCTTGGGCGGCCGTAGCACAGATACGCAGTATTTT. Its amino acids are CASSLGGRSTDTQYF.